This entry is about one T cell receptor beta chain. The sample originates from a study of blood T cell repertoires in COVID-19. Measured with immunoSEQ multiplex PCR; TCRdb has only the in-frame clones, and not every one. Found here are over 200,000 clones, around 90% of them singletons; the top ten hold around 6.9%. V lost 4 bases to trimming and J lost 3 bases, with 13 bases between them. The CDR3 length is 14 residues. The germline CDR1 and CDR2 sequences are GTSNPN and SVGIG (reference sequence). The sequencing input was peripheral blood. The rearrangement uses TRBV30 and TRBJ2-1; D is unresolved. This sequence was found in a man in his 60s who had recovered from COVID-19. CDR3 loop: CAWTSVSLYNEQFF. The CDR3 DNA reads TGTGCCTGGACCAGCGTGAGTCTCTACAATGAGCAGTTCTTC. The full variable domain, in which reference TRBV30 and TRBJ2-1 provide the parts outside the CDR3, is SQTIHQWPATLVQPVGSPLSLECTVEGTSNPNLYWYRQAAGRGLQLLFYSVGIGQISSEVPQNLSASRPQDRQFILSSKKLLLSDSGFYLCAWTSVSLYNEQFFGPGTRLTVL.